This TCR beta chain was obtained from a study of shared clonotypes between healthy human individuals. General study points: In contrast to clonotypes shared by all four donors, non-shared clonotypes had lower generation probabilities.

This CDR3 is built from 10 residues. Per germline, CDR1 SNHLY and CDR2 FYNNEI. Trimming took 8 bases from V and 2 from J, leaving 4 bases between them. This clone was observed a few times. Its antigen is as yet unknown. At the deep level, the assay was run. The method was immunoSEQ multiplex PCR; TCRdb's version includes in-frame clones alone and lacks a portion of them. This table has approximately 1.1 million clones, approximately 80% appearing once. V and J are TRBV2 and TRBJ2-7; no clear D. This receptor was taken from a young man in good health. Some clones in this sample may be carry-over from other donors' samples. Source material: memory CD4+ T cells from PBMCs. Specified subset: CD45RA-negative fraction. Here the CDR3 reads CASGTYEQYF. In nucleotides, the CDR3 is TGTGCCAGCGGGACCTACGAGCAGTACTTC. Together with reference TRBV2 and TRBJ2-7, the CDR3 gives the full variable domain: EPEVTQTPSHQVTQMGQEVILRCVPISNHLYFYWYRQILGQKVEFLVSFYNNEISEKSEIFDDQFSVERPDGSNFTLKIRSTKLEDSAMYFCASGTYEQYFGPGTRLTVT.